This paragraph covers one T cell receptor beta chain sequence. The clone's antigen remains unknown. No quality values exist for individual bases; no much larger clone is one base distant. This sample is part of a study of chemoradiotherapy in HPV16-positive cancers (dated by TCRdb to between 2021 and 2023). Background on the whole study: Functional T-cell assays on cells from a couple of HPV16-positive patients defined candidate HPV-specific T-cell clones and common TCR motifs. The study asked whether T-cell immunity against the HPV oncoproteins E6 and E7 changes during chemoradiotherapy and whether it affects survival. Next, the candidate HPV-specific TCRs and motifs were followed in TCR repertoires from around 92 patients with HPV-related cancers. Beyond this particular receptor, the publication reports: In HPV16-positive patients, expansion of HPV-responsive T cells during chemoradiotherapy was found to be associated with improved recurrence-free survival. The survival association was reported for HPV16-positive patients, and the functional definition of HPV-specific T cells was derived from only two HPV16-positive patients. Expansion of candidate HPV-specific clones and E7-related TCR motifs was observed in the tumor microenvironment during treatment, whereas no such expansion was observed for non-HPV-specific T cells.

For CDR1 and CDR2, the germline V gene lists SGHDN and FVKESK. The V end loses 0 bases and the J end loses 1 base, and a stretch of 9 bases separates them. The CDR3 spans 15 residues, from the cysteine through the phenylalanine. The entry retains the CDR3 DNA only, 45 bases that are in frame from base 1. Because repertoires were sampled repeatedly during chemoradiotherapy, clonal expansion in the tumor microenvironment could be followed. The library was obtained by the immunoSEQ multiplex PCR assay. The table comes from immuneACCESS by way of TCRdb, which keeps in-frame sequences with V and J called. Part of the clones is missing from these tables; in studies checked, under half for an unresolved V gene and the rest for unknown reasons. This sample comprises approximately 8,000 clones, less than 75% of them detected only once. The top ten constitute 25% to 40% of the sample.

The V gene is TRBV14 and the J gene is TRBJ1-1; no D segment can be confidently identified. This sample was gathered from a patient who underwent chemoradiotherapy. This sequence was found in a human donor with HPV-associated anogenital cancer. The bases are TGTGCCAGCAGCCAAGATTTGGGCAGGAACACTGAAGCTTTCTTT. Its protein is CASSQDLGRNTEAFF. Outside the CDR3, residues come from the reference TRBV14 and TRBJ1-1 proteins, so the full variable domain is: EAGVTQFPSHSVIEKGQTVTLRCDPISGHDNLYWYRRVMGKEIKFLLHFVKESKQDESGMPNNRFLAERTGGTYSTLKVQPAELEDSGVYFCASSQDLGRNTEAFFGQGTRLTVV.